This T cell receptor (beta chain) was profiled in a study of T-cell reconstitution after alpha-beta-depleted transplantation in children. Germline assignment: CDR1 KGHDR and CDR2 SFDVKD. The CDR3 has 11 residues. Trimming shortened V by 9 bases and J by 6 bases, and 9 bases separated the two germline ends. As it was prepared, the TCRbeta library received unique molecular identifiers. TCRdb passed the PCR reads through MiXCR, listing each CDR3 protein once. The sample lists hundreds of thousands of distinct CDR3 sequences; about an eighth were seen once. This clonotype was seen a few times. V is TRBV24-1 and J is TRBJ2-3; no clear D gene. The source was PBMCs, collected from the stem cell graft. The TCR was taken from a human donor who donated a stem cell graft to a child with Fanconi anemia. The CDR3 loop is CATLDGDTQYF. For the CDR3, the DNA is TGTGCCACCTTGGACGGCGATACGCAGTATTTT.